These 13 T cell receptor beta chains came from one sample sequenced in a study of T cell responses to AZD1222 COVID-19 vaccine. Repertoires were generated with immunoSEQ multiplex PCR, while TCRdb's copy carries only in-frame clones and drops some. This table has approximately 98,000 clones, roughly 90% appearing once. The starting material was peripheral blood, obtained on day 0 of MenACWY control vaccination. These TCRs come from an adult in good health.

Only one count was recorded for this clone. V and J are TRBV7-9 and TRBJ2-2; 10 bases agree with TRBD2. Trimming removed 8 bases from V and 6 bases from J; junction bases left unmatched: 6. This CDR3 contains 14 residues. The germline V gene has CDR1 SEHNR and CDR2 FQNEAQ (reference sequence). The CDR3 loop is CASRASGGPGELFF. The CDR3 DNA reads TGTGCCAGCCGGGCTAGCGGGGGCCCCGGGGAGCTGTTTTTT.

This clone was seen more than once but under ten times. The CDR3: CASNVGGGTGGKLFF. The CDR3 DNA follows: TGCGCCAGCAACGTCGGGGGGGGTACGGGTGGAAAACTGTTTTTT. This chain joins TRBV4-3 and TRBJ1-4; D is possibly TRBD1 (5 bases). Trimming removed 7 bases from V and 10 bases from J, with 22 bases in between. Germline values: CDR1 LGHNA, CDR2 YSLEER. The CDR3 has 15 amino acids.

The genes are TRBV11-3 and TRBJ2-7, with 7 bases fitting TRBD1. This CDR3 spans 17 amino acids. V lost 5 bases, J lost 3 bases, and 16 bases stayed unmatched. Germline V gene sequence: CDR1 SGHNT, CDR2 YENEEA. CDR3 in DNA: TGTGCCAGCAGCCATTACCCCCTTAAGACAGGGCTCTACGAGCAGTACTTC. It codes for CASSHYPLKTGLYEQYF. The entire variable domain, with the rest obtained from reference TRBV11-3 and TRBJ2-7, is as follows: EAGVVQSPRYKIIEKKQPVAFWCNPISGHNTLYWYLQNLGQGPELLIRYENEEAVDDSQLPKDRFSAERLKGVDSTLKIQPAELGDSAVYLCASSHYPLKTGLYEQYFGPGTRLTVT.

This clone was observed a single time. The V call is TRBV19, the J call TRBJ2-1; tentatively, D is TRBD1 (5 bases). V was clipped by 3 bases and J by 5 bases, with 17 bases between them. This CDR3 is built from 16 residues. Germline assignment: CDR1 LNHDA and CDR2 SQIVND (reference sequence). CDR3 in amino acids: CASSIEGAYTHNEQFF. The CDR3 DNA reads as TGTGCCAGTAGTATTGAAGGGGCCTACACCCACAATGAGCAGTTCTTC.

This chain links TRBV27 with TRBJ1-1; no clear D gene. Germline CDR1 is MNHEY and CDR2 is SMNVEV (reference sequence). V was trimmed by 1 base and J by 9 bases, leaving 27 bases between them. CDR3 length: 18 residues. The CDR3 spells CASSLWAGTRNLRSKAFF. CDR3 nucleotide sequence: TGTGCCAGCAGTTTATGGGCAGGAACAAGGAATTTAAGATCGAAAGCTTTCTTT.

This chain links TRBV29-1 with TRBJ2-1; the match to TRBD2 covers 7 bases. V shed 4 bases, J shed 7 bases, and the junction held 10 bases outside the gene matches. The CDR3 is made up of 14 amino acids. Germline V gives CDR1 SQVTM, CDR2 ANQGSEA. CDR3 bases: TGCAGCGTTGGGTCTCCGGGACTAACGAATGAGCAGTTCTTC. It encodes CSVGSPGLTNEQFF.

The rearrangement links TRBV6-1 to TRBJ1-4; D may be TRBD1 (6 bases). Per the germline V gene, CDR1 is MNHNS and CDR2 is SASEGT. The CDR3 is 15 amino acids. Trimming removed 3 bases at V and 10 bases at J, with 18 bases between. CDR3 nucleotide sequence: TGTGCCAGCAGTGACCTGATAATGGACAGTGCAAAACTGTTTTTT. It specifies CASSDLIMDSAKLFF.

The chain has TRBV27 and TRBJ2-5; 9 bases align to TRBD1. The germline V gene encodes CDR1 MNHEY and CDR2 SMNVEV (reference sequence). Trimming removed 6 bases from V and 5 bases from J; junction bases left unmatched: 7. The CDR3 is 14 residues long. CDR3 nucleotides: TGTGCCAGCAGCCTACAGGGGGCGGATGAGACCCAGTACTTC. It encodes CASSLQGADETQYF.

The chain joins TRBV19 to TRBJ1-5, with D tentatively TRBD1 (5 bases). The V gene's germline CDR1 is LNHDA and CDR2 SQIVND (reference sequence). The CDR3 consists of 13 residues. The ends were cut back, 0 bases at V and 7 bases at J, with 7 bases in the middle. Here the CDR3 DNA reads TGTGCCAGTAGTATAGAGGGACGCCAGCCCCAGCATTTT. This encodes CASSIEGRQPQHF.

This chain joins TRBV25-1 and TRBJ1-6; D is unclear. V was cut by 2 bases and J by 0 bases, with 5 bases left in between. The CDR3 has 15 amino acids. Germline-derived CDR1 and CDR2 are MGHDK and SYGVNS. CDR3 sequence: CASSEESSYNSPLHF. The CDR3 DNA reads as TGTGCCAGCAGTGAAGAGAGCTCCTATAATTCACCCCTCCACTTT. The entire variable domain, with the rest obtained from reference TRBV25-1 and TRBJ1-6, is as follows: EADIYQTPRYLVIGTGKKITLECSQTMGHDKMYWYQQDPGMELHLIHYSYGVNSTEKGDLSSESTVSRIRTEHFPLTLESARPSHTSQYLCASSEESSYNSPLHFGNGTRLTVT.

The rearrangement links TRBV3-1 (or the pseudogene TRBV3-2) to TRBJ2-7; D is perhaps TRBD1 (5 bases). V lost 1 base to trimming and J lost 5 bases, with 12 bases between them. The CDR3 runs to 14 residues. Germline V CDR1 and CDR2: LGHDT, YNNKEL (reference sequence). DNA of the CDR3: TGTGCCAGCAGCCAAGCGAAGGGGATGGACGAGCAGTACTTC. Translation: CASSQAKGMDEQYF.

This rearrangement joins TRBV7-3 to TRBJ2-2; 9 positions match TRBD2. The CDR3 runs to 17 residues. V dropped 5 bases and J dropped 7; count of bases not matched to a gene: 14. Germline V gene lookup returns CDR1 SGHTA and CDR2 FQGTGA. CDR3 sequence (DNA): TGTGCCAGCAGCCCGCGATCTGGCGGGGGGGCTATCGGGGAGCTGTTTTTT. Amino acids: CASSPRSGGGAIGELFF. The whole variable domain, filled in from reference TRBV7-3 and TRBJ2-2, reads GAGVSQTPSNKVTEKGKYVELRCDPISGHTALYWYRQSLGQGPEFLIYFQGTGAADDSGLPNDRFFAVRPEGSVSTLKIQRTERGDSAVYLCASSPRSGGGAIGELFFGEGSRLTVL.

The count of this clone is one. This chain uses TRBV5-1 with TRBJ2-7; possibly TRBD1 for D (6 bases). V was shortened by 4 bases and J by 6 bases, with 14 bases between the two germline ends. CDR1 is SGHRS and CDR2 is YFSETQ in the germline V gene. The CDR3 contains 13 residues. CDR3 sequence (DNA): TGCGCCAGCAGCATAACTTCCAGGGGCGAGCAGTACTTC. Its translation: CASSITSRGEQYF.